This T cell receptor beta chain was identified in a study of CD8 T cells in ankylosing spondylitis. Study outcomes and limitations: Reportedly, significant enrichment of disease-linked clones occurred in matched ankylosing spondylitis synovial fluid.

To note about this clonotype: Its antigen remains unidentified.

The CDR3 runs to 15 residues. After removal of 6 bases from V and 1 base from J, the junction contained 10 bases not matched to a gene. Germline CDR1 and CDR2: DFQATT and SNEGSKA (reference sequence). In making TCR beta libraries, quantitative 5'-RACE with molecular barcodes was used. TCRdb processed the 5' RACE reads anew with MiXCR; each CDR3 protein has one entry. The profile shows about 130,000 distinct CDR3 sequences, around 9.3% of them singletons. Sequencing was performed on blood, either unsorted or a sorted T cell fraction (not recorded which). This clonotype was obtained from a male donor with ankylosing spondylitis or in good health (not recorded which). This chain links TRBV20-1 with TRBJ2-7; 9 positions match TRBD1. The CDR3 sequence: CSAKGTGSRSYEQYF. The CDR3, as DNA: TGCAGTGCCAAGGGGACAGGGAGTAGATCCTACGAGCAGTACTTC.